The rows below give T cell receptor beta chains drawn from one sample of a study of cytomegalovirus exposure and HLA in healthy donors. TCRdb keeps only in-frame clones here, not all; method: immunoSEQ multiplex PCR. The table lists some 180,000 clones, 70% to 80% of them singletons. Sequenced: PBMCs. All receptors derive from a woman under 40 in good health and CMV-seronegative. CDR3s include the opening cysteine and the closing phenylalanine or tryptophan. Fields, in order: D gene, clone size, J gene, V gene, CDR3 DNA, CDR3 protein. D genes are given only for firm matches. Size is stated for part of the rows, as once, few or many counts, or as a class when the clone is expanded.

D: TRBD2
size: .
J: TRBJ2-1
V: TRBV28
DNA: TGTGCCAGCAGTTTTTCTAGCGGGAGATACAATGAGCAGTTCTTC
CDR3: CASSFSSGRYNEQFF

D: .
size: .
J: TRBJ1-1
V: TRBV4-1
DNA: TGCGCCAGCAGCCAGGACGTTCGCGGGACCTGGGACACTGAAGCTTTCTTT
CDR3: CASSQDVRGTWDTEAFF

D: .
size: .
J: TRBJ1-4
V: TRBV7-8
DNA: TGTGCCAGCAGCTTAAGAATCCGGACAGAGGTGTACGGTGGGGAAAAACTGTTTTTT
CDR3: CASSLRIRTEVYGGEKLFF

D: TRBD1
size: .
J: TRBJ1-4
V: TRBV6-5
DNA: TGTGCCAGCAGTTATCGACCGGGACAGGGAAGTGAAAAACTGTTTTTT
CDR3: CASSYRPGQGSEKLFF

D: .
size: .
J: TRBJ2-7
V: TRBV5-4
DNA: TGTGCCAGCAGCTGGGGCGCGAGCTACGAGCAGTACTTC
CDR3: CASSWGASYEQYF

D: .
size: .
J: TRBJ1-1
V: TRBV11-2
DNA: TGTGCCAGCAGCCCTTGGGGGGGACGGGCTTTCTTT
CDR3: CASSPWGGRAFF

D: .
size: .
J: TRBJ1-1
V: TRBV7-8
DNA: TGTGCCAGCAGCCTCCTCCGGGGCCAGGGAGGTGACACTGAAGCTTTCTTT
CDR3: CASSLLRGQGGDTEAFF

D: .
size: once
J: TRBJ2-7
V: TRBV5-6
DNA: TGTGCCAGCAGCCTTTTAAGGGGCGAGCAGTACTTC
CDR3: CASSLLRGEQYF

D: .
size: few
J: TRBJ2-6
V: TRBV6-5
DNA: TGTGCCAGCAGTTACGGCTTCTCTGGGGCCAACGTCCTGACTTTC
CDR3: CASSYGFSGANVLTF

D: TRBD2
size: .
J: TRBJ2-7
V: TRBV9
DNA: TGTGCCAGCAGCGCCCGGGACTATTCCTCCTACGAGCAGTACTTC
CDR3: CASSARDYSSYEQYF

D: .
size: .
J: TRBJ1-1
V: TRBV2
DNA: TGTGCCAGCAGGCGATCTGAGAACACTGAAGCTTTCTTT
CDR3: CASRRSENTEAFF

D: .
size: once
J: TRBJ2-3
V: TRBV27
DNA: TGTGCCAGCAGTTCCCGCGAGACAGGTTTTGCAGATACGCAGTATTTT
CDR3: CASSSRETGFADTQYF

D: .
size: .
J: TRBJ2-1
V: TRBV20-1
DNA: TGCAGTGCTAGAGTTCGGAATGAGCAGTTCTTC
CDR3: CSARVRNEQFF

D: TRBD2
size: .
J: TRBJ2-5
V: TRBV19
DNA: TGTGCCAGCCGCCGGGTGGGGAGGGAAGGAGAGACCCAGTACTTC
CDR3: CASRRVGREGETQYF

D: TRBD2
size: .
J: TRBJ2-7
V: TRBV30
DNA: TGTGCCTGGAGCGGGACTAGCGGGCGCGAGCAGTACTTC
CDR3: CAWSGTSGREQYF

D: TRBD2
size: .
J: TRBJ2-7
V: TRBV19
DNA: TGTGCCAGTAGTGGGCGGGAGAAGACCTACGAGCAGTACTTC
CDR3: CASSGREKTYEQYF

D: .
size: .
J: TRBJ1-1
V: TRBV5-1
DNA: TGCGCCAGCAGCTTGGAGGCAGGGAAAGCTTTCTTT
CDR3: CASSLEAGKAFF

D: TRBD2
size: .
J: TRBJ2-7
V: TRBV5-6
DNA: TGTGCCAGCAGCTTCGGACTAGCGGGAGACGCGACAACCTACGAGCAGTACTTC
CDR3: CASSFGLAGDATTYEQYF

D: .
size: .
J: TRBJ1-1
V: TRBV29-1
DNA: TGCAGCGTTGTATTTTGGGGGGGGGCTTGGAACACTGAAGCTTTCTTT
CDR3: CSVVFWGGAWNTEAFF

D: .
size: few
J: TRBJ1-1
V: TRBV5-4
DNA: TGTGCCAGCAGAGTACTAACTGGCACTGAAGCTTTCTTT
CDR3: CASRVLTGTEAFF

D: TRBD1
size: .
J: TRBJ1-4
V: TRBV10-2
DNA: TGCGCCAGCCTTGGACAGGGGGCCGGTGAAAAACTGTTTTTT
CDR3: CASLGQGAGEKLFF

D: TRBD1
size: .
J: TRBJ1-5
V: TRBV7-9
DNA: TGTGCCAGCAGCTTCGGGCAGGGGGTAAATCAGCCCCAGCATTTT
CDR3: CASSFGQGVNQPQHF

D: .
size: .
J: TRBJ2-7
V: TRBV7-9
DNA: TGTGCCGCATCGGCTGGGAGCTCCTACGAGCAGTACTTC
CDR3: CAASAGSSYEQYF

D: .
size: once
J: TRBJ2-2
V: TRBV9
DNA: TGTGCCAGCAGCGTAGATGGGCCTTTGAACACCGGGGAGCTGTTTTTT
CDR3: CASSVDGPLNTGELFF

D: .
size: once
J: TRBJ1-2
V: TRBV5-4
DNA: TGTGCCAGCAGCCAAATAAACGAGTACGGGGGTGGCTACACCTTC
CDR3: CASSQINEYGGGYTF

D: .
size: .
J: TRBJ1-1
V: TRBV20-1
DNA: TGCAGTGCTCGGGAGTGGGGCCCGGCTTTCTTT
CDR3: CSAREWGPAFF

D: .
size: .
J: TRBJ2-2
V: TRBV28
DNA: TGTGCCAGCAGTTTGACACAAATTGGCCCCGGGGAGCTGTTTTTT
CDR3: CASSLTQIGPGELFF